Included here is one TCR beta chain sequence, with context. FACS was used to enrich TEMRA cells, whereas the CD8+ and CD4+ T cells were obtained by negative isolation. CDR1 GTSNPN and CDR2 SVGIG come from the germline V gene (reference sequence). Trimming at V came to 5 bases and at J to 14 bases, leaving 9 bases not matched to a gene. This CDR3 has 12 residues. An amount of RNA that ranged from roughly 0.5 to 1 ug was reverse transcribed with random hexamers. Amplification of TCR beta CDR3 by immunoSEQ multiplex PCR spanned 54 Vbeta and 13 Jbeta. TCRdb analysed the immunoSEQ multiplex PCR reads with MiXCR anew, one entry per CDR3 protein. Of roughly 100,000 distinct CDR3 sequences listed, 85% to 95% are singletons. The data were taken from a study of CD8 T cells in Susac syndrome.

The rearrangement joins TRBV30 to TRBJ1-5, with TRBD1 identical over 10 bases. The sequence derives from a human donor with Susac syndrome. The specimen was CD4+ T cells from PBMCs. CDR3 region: CAWGQGGISKHF. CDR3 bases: TGTGCCTGGGGACAGGGGGGAATCAGCAAGCATTTT.